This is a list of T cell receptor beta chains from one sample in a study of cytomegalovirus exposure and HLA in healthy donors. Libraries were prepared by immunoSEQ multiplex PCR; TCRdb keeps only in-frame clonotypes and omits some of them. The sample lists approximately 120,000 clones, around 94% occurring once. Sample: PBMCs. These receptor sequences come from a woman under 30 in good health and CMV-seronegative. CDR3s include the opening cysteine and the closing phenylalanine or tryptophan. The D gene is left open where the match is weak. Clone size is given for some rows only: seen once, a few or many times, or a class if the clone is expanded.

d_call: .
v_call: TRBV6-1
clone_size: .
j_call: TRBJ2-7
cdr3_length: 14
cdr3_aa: CASTEQTWGTEQYF
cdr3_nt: TGTGCCAGCACCGAACAGACGTGGGGCACTGAGCAGTACTTC

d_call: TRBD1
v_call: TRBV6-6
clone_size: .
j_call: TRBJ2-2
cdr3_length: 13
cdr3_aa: CASRLQGSGELFF
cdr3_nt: TGTGCCAGCAGGTTACAGGGGTCCGGGGAGCTGTTTTTT

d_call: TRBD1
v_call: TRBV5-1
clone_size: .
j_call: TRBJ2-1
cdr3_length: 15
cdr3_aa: CASSRTGSSYNEQFF
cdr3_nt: TGCGCCAGCAGCCGGACAGGGAGCTCCTACAATGAGCAGTTCTTC

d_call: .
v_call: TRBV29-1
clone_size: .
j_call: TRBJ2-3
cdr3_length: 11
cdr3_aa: CSDSAADTQYF
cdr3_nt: TGCAGCGACTCGGCGGCAGATACGCAGTATTTT

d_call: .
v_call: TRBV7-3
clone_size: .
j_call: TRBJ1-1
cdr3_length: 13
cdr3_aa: CASSFSTDTEAFF
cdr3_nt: TGTGCCAGCAGCTTTAGTACAGACACTGAAGCTTTCTTT

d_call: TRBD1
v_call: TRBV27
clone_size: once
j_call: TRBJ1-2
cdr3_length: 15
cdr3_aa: CASSSIGTGGDGYTF
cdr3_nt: TGTGCCAGCAGCTCCATCGGGACAGGGGGCGACGGCTACACCTTC

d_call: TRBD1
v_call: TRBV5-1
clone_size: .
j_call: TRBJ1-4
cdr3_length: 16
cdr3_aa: CASSFTSGQGNEKLFF
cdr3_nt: TGCGCCAGCAGCTTCACTTCGGGACAGGGAAATGAAAAACTGTTTTTT

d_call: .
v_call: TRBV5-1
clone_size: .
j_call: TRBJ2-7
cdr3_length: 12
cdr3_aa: CASRTDFDEQYF
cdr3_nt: TGCGCCAGCAGGACTGATTTCGACGAGCAGTACTTC

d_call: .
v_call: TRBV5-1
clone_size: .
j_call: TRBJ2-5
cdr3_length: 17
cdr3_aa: CASSMGSGMSVQETQYF
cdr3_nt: TGCGCCAGCAGTATGGGCTCGGGGATGAGTGTTCAAGAGACCCAGTACTTC

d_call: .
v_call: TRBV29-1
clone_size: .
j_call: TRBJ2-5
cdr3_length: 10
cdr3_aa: CSVLRETQYF
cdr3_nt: TGCAGCGTTCTGAGGGAGACCCAGTACTTC

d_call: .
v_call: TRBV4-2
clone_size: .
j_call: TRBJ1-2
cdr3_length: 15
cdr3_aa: CASSHHRESPQGYTF
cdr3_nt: TGTGCCAGCAGCCACCACAGGGAAAGCCCTCAGGGCTACACCTTC

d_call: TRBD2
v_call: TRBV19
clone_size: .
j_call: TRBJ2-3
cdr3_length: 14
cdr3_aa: CASSGGRGTDTQYF
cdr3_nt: TGTGCCAGTAGCGGCGGGAGGGGCACAGATACGCAGTATTTT

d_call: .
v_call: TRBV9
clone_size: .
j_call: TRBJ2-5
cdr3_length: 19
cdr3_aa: CASSVLQPWYRDSPETQYF
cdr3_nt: TGTGCCAGCAGCGTCCTTCAGCCTTGGTACAGGGATTCGCCAGAGACCCAGTACTTC

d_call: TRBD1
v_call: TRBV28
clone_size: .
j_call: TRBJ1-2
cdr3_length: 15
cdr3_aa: CASSLGDRGVYGYTF
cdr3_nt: TGTGCCAGCAGTTTGGGGGACAGGGGTGTCTATGGCTACACCTTC

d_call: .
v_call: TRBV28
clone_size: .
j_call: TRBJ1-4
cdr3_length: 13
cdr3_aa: CASRGEGREKLFF
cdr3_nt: TGTGCCAGCAGGGGGGAGGGTCGGGAAAAACTGTTTTTT

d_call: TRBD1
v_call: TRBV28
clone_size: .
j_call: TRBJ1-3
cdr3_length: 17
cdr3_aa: CASSLNTGGHNGNTIYF
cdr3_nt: TGTGCCAGCAGTCTAAATACAGGGGGACATAATGGAAACACCATATATTTT

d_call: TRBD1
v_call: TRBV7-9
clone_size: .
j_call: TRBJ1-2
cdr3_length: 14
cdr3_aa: CASSLEGGQNGYTF
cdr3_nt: TGTGCCAGCAGCTTAGAGGGGGGACAGAATGGCTACACCTTC

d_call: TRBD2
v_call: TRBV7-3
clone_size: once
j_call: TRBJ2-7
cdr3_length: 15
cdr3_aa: CASSFGTSYSYEQYF
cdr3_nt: TGTGCCAGCAGCTTCGGGACTAGTTACTCCTACGAGCAGTACTTC

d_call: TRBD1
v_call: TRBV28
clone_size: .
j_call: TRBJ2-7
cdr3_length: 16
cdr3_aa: CASSDIRDRTPYEQYF
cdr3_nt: TGTGCCAGCAGTGACATCCGGGACAGGACTCCCTACGAGCAGTACTTC

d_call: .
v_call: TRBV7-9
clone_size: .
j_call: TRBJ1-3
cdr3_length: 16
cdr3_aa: CASMAGLGSSGNTIYF
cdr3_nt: TGTGCCAGCATGGCTGGTTTGGGGAGCTCTGGAAACACCATATATTTT

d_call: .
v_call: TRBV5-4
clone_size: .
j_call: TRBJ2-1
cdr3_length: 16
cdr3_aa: CASSSLASGSANEQFF
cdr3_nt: TGTGCCAGCAGCTCTTTAGCCTCGGGATCGGCTAATGAGCAGTTCTTC

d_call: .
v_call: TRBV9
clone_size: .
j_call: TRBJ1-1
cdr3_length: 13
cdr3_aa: CASSVQGGTEAFF
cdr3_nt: TGTGCCAGCAGCGTACAGGGCGGAACTGAAGCTTTCTTT

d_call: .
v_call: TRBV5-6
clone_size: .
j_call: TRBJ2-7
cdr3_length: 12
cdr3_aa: CASSLGGYEQYF
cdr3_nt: TGTGCCAGCAGCTTGGGCGGGTACGAGCAGTACTTC

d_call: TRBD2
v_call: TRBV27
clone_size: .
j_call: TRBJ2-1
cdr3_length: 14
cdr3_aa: CASSWGRASNEQFF
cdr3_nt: TGTGCCAGCAGTTGGGGGAGGGCCTCCAATGAGCAGTTCTTC

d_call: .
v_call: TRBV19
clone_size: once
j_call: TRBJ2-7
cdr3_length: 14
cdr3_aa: CASSPTGLTYEQYF
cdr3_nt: TGTGCCAGTAGTCCCACAGGTCTTACCTACGAGCAGTACTTC

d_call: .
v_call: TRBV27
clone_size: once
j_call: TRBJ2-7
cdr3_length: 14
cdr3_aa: CATSTLPGDYEQYF
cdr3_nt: TGTGCCACCTCCACCCTTCCGGGGGACTACGAGCAGTACTTC

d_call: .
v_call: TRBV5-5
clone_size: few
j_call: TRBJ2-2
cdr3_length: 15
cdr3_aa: CASSLENSYTGELFF
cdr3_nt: TGTGCCAGCAGCTTGGAAAATAGTTACACCGGGGAGCTGTTTTTT

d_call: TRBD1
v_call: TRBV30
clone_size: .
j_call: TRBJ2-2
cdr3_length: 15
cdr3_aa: CAWCCGTGFGGELFF
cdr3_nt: TGTGCCTGGTGTTGCGGGACAGGGTTTGGCGGGGAGCTGTTTTTT

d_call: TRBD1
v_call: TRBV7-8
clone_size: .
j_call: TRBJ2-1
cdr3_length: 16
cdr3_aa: CASSLGDRGSYNEQFF
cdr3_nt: TGTGCCAGCAGCTTAGGGGACAGGGGCTCCTACAATGAGCAGTTCTTC

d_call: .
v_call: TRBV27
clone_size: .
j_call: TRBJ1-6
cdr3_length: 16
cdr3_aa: CASQVSHSSYNSPLHF
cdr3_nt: TGTGCCAGCCAAGTCTCCCATAGCTCCTATAATTCACCCCTCCACTTT

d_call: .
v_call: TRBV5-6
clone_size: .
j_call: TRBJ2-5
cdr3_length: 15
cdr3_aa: CASSREWTGQETQYF
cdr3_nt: TGTGCCAGCAGCCGGGAGTGGACAGGACAAGAGACCCAGTACTTC

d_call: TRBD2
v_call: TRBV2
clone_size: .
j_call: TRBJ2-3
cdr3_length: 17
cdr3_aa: CASSEVLAGGPKDTQYF
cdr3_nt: TGTGCCAGCAGTGAAGTTTTAGCGGGAGGGCCAAAAGATACGCAGTATTTT

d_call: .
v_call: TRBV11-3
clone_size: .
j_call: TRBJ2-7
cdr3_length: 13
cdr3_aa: CASSPGSTYEQYF
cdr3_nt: TGTGCCAGCAGCCCGGGATCGACCTACGAGCAGTACTTC

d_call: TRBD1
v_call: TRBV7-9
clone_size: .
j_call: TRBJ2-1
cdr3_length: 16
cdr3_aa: CASSSKDRGRYNEQFF
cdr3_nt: TGTGCCAGCAGCTCGAAGGACAGGGGGCGGTACAATGAGCAGTTCTTC

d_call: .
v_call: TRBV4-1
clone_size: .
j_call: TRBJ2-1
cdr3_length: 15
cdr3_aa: CASSQERGTYNEQFF
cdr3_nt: TGCGCCAGCAGCCAAGAGCGCGGAACCTACAATGAGCAGTTCTTC

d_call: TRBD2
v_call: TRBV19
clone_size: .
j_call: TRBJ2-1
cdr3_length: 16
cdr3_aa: CASSMRLAGGFNEQFF
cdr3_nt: TGTGCCAGTAGTATGAGACTAGCGGGAGGGTTCAATGAGCAGTTCTTC

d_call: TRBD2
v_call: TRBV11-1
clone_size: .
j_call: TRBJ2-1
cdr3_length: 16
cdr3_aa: CASSSIVAGGHNEQFF
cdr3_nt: TGTGCCAGCAGCTCGATAGTAGCGGGGGGCCACAATGAGCAGTTCTTC

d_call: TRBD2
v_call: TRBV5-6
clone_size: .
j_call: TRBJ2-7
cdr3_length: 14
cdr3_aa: CASSFGLAGYEQYF
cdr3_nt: TGTGCCAGCAGCTTCGGACTAGCGGGATACGAGCAGTACTTC

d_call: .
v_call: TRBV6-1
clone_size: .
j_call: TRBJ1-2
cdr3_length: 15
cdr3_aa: CASPEIQGLGYGYTF
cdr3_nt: TGTGCCAGTCCGGAAATACAGGGTTTGGGGTATGGCTACACCTTC

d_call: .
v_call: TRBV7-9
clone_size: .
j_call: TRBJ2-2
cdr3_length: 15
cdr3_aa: CASSFRVGLTGELFF
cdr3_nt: TGTGCCAGCAGCTTCAGGGTTGGCTTGACCGGGGAGCTGTTTTTT

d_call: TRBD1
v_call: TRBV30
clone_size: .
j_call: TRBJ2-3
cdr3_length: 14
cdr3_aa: CAWSAAGTGNTQYF
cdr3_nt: TGTGCCTGGAGTGCAGCCGGGACAGGGAATACGCAGTATTTT

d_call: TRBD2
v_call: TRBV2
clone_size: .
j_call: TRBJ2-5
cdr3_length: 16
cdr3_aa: CASSKIWLAGAETQYF
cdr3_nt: TGTGCCAGCAGTAAAATATGGCTAGCGGGAGCAGAGACCCAGTACTTC